This entry describes one TCR beta chain. The data were obtained in a study of cytomegalovirus exposure and HLA in healthy donors. Primers for the PCR totalled 60 Vbeta and 13 Jbeta. Measured with immunoSEQ multiplex PCR; TCRdb has only the in-frame clones, and not every one. The sample lists roughly 100,000 clones; around 79% were seen once. The V end lost 0 bases, the J end lost 0 bases, and 12 bases lay between the germline ends. This CDR3 comprises 16 residues. Germline V gives CDR1 SGHRS, CDR2 YFSETQ. Sequenced: PBMCs. V and J are TRBV5-1 and TRBJ1-1, with D hard to call. The source is a woman aged 40 to 50 in good health and CMV-seronegative. The CDR3 protein is CASSLAGKQVNTEAFF. In DNA, the CDR3 is TGCGCCAGCAGCTTGGCCGGGAAACAAGTGAACACTGAAGCTTTCTTT. The variable domain in full, with the rest retrieved from reference TRBV5-1 and TRBJ1-1, is KAGVTQTPRYLIKTRGQQVTLSCSPISGHRSVSWYQQTPGQGLQFLFEYFSETQRNKGNFPGRFSGRQFSNSRSEMNVSTLELGDSALYLCASSLAGKQVNTEAFFGQGTRLTVV.